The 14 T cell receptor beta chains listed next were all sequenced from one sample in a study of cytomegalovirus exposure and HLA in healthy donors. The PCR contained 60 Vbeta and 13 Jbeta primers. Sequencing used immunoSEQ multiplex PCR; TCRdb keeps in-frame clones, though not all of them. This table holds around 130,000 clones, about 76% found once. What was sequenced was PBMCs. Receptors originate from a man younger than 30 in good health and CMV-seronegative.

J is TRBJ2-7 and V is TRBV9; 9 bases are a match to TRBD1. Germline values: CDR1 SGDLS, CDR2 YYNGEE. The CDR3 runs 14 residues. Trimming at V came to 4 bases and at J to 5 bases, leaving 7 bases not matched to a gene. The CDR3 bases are TGTGCCAGCAGCACCCGGGACAGGGCCCACGAGCAGTACTTC. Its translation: CASSTRDRAHEQYF.

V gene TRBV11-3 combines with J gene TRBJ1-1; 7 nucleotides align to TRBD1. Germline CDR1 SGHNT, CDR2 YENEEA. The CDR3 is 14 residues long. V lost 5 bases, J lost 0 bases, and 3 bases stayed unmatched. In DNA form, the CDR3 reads TGTGCCAGCAGCCACGGGACAGTGAACACTGAAGCTTTCTTT. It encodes CASSHGTVNTEAFF.

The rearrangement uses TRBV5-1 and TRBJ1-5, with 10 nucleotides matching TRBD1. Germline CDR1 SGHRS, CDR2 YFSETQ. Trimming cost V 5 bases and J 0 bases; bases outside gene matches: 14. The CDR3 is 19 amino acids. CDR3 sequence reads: CASSPGPGQGTYSNQPQHF. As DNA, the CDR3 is TGCGCCAGCAGTCCCGGGCCGGGACAGGGGACTTATAGCAATCAGCCCCAGCATTTT.

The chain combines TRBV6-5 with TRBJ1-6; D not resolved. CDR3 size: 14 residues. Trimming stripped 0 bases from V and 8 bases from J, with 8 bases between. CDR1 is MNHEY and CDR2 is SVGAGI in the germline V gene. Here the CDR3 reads CASSYSSGDSPLHF. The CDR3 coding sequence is TGTGCCAGCAGTTACTCGTCCGGGGATTCACCCCTCCACTTT.

The CDR3 coding sequence is TGCAGCGCCCGCCCTAACCTACGCCAAGAGACCCAGTACTTC. It encodes CSARPNLRQETQYF. V gene TRBV29-1 combines with J gene TRBJ2-5, with D hard to call. V lost 7 bases to trimming and J lost 1 base, with 16 bases between them. The length of the CDR3 is 14 residues. In germline, CDR1 is SQVTM, CDR2 ANQGSEA.

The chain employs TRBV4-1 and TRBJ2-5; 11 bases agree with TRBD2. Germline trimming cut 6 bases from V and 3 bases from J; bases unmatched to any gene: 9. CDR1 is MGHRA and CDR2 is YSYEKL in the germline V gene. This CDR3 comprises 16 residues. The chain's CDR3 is CASRLAGGPSKETQYF. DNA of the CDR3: TGCGCCAGCAGGTTAGCGGGGGGGCCATCCAAAGAGACCCAGTACTTC.

In DNA form, the CDR3 reads TGCGCCAGCAGCCCGGGACAGGGGCGACCTAATTCACCCCTCCACTTT. This gives the protein CASSPGQGRPNSPLHF. The chain is built from TRBV10-1 and TRBJ1-6; 10 nucleotides match TRBD1. Germline V gene data show CDR1 as WNHNN and CDR2 as SYGVQD (reference sequence). The CDR3 is 16 amino acids. J lost 6 bases, V lost 6 bases, and 8 bases had no gene match.

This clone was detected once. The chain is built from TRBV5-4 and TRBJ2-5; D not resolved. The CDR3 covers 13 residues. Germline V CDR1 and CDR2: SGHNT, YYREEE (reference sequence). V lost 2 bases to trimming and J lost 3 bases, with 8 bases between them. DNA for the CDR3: TGTGCCAGCAGCTTAGGCGGCGAAGAGACCCAGTACTTC. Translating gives CASSLGGEETQYF.

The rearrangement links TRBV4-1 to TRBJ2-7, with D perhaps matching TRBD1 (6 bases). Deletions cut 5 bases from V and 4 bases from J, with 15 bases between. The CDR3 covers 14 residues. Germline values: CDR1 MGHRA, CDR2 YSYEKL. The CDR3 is CASSSGTIQYEQYF. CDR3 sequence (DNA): TGCGCCAGCAGCTCCGGGACAATCCAATACGAGCAGTACTTC.

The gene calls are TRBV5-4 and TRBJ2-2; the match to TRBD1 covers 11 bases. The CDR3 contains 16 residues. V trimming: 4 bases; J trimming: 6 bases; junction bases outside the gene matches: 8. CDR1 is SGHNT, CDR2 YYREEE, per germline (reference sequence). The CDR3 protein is CASSTRDRGWSGELFF. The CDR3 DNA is TGTGCCAGCAGCACCCGGGACAGGGGGTGGTCCGGGGAGCTGTTTTTT.

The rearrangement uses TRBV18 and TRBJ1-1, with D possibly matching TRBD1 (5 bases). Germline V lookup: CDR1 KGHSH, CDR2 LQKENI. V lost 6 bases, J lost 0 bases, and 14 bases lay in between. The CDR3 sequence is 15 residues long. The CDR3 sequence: CASSSRADMNTEAFF. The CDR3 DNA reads TGTGCCAGCTCCTCACGGGCGGACATGAACACTGAAGCTTTCTTT.

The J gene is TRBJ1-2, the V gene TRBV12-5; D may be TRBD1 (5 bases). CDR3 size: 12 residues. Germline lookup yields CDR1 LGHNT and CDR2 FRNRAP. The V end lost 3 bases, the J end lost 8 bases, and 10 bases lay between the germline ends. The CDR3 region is CASGFPSGGYTF. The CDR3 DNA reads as TGTGCTAGTGGTTTCCCATCAGGGGGCTACACCTTC.

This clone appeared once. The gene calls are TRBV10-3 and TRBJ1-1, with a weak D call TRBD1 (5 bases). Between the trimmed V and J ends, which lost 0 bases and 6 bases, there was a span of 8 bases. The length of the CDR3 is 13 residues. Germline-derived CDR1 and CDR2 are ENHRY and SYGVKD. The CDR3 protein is CAISESGGAEAFF. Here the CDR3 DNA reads TGTGCCATCAGTGAGTCGGGGGGGGCTGAAGCTTTCTTT.

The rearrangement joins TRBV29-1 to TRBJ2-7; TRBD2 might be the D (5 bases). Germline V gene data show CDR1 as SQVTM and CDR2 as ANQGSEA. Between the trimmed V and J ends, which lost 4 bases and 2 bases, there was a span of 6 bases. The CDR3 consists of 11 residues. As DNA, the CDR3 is TGCAGCGTTGTCGGGACCTACGAGCAGTACTTC. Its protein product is CSVVGTYEQYF.